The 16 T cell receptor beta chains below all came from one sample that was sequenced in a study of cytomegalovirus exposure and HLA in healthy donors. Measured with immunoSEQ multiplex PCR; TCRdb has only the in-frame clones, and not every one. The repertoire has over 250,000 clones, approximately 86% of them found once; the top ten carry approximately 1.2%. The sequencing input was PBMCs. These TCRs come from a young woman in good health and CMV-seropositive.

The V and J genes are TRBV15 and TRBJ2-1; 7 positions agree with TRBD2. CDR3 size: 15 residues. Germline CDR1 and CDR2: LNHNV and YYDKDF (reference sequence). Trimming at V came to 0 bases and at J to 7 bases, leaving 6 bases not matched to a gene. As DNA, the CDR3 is TGTGCCACCAGCAGAGACAGGACTAGTTCTAATGAGCAGTTCTTC. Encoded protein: CATSRDRTSSNEQFF. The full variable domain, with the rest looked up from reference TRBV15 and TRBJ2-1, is DAMVIQNPRYQVTQFGKPVTLSCSQTLNHNVMYWYQQKSSQAPKLLFHYYDKDFNNEADTPDNFQSRRPNTSFCFLDIRSPGLGDTAMYLCATSRDRTSSNEQFFGPGTRLTVL.

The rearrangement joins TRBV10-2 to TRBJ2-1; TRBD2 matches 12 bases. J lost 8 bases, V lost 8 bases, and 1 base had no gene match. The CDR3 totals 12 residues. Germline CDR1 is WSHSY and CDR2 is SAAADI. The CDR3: CASSSGGDEQFF. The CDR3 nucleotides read TGCGCCAGCTCTAGCGGGGGGGATGAGCAGTTCTTC.

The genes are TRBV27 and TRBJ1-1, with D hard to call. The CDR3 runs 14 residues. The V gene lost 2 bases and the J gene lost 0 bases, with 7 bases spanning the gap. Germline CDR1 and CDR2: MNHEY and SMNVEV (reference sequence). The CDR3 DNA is TGTGCCAGCAGTTTAGCCGCCGTGAACACTGAAGCTTTCTTT. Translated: CASSLAAVNTEAFF.

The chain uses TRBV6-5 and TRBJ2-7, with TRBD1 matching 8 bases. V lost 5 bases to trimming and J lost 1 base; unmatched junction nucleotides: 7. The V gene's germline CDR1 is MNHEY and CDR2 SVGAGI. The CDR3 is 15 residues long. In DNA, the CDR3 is TGTGCCAGCAGTCACGGACAGGGACTTTCCTACGAGCAGTACTTC. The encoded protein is CASSHGQGLSYEQYF.

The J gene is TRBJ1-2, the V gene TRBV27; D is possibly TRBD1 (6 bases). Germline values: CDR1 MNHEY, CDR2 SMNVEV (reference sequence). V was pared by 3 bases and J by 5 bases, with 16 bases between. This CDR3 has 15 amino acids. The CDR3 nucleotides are TGTGCCAGCAGTTTCGCAGGGGTGGCTGTATATGGCTACACCTTC. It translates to CASSFAGVAVYGYTF.

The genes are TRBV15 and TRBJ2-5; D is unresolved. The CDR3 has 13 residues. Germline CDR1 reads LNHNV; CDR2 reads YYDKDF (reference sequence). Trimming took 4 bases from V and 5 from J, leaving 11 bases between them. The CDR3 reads CATSNGPTETQYF. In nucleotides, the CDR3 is TGTGCCACCAGCAACGGACCCACGGAGACCCAGTACTTC.

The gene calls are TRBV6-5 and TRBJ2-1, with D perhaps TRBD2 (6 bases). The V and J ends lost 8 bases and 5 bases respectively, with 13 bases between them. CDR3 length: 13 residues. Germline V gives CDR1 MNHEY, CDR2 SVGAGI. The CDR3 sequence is CASGRRGNNEQFF. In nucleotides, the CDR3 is TGTGCCAGCGGAAGACGGGGGAACAATGAGCAGTTCTTC.

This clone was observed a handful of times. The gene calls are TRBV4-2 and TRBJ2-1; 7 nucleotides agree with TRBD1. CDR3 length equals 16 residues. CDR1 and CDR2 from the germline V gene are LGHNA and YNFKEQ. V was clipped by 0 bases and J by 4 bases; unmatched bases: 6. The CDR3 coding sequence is TGTGCCAGCAGCCAAGATGGGACAGAGAGTTACAATGAGCAGTTCTTC. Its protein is CASSQDGTESYNEQFF.

CDR3 coding DNA: TGTGCCAGCAGCTTCTCAGCGGGAGAGGCAGATACGCAGTATTTT. It codes for CASSFSAGEADTQYF. The rearrangement links TRBV5-4 to TRBJ2-3, with 8 bases that match TRBD2. Per the germline V gene, CDR1 is SGHNT and CDR2 is YYREEE (reference sequence). V shed 2 bases, J shed 4 bases, and the junction held 6 bases outside the gene matches. The length of the CDR3 is 15 residues.

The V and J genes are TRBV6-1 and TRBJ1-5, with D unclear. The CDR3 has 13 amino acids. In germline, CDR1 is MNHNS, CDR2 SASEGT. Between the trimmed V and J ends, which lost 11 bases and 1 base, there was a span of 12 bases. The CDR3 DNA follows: TGTGCCGGCGGCCGTGCCAGCAATCAGCCCCAGCATTTT. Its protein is CAGGRASNQPQHF.

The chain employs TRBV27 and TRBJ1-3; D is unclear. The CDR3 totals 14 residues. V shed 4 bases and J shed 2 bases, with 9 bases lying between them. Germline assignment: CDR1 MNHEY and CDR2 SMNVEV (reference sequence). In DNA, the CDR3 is TGTGCCAGCAGTTCGGGCGCCCCTGGAAACACCATATATTTT. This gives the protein CASSSGAPGNTIYF.

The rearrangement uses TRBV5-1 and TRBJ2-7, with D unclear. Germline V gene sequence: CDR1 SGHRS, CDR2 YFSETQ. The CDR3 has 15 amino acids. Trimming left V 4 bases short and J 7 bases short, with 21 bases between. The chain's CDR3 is CASSPQPDLLLEQYF. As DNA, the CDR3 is TGCGCCAGCAGCCCCCAGCCCGACCTCCTACTTGAGCAGTACTTC.

The CDR3 region has the DNA TGTGCCTGGAGTCTTGGGGCCATGGGGGGACAAGTGGATACCGGGGAGCTGTTTTTT. Protein sequence: CAWSLGAMGGQVDTGELFF. The genes are TRBV30 and TRBJ2-2; D may correspond to TRBD1 or TRBD2 (6 bases each). Trimming cost V 2 bases and J 5 bases, with 27 bases left between them. Germline V gene lookup returns CDR1 GTSNPN and CDR2 SVGIG (reference sequence). The CDR3 contains 19 residues.

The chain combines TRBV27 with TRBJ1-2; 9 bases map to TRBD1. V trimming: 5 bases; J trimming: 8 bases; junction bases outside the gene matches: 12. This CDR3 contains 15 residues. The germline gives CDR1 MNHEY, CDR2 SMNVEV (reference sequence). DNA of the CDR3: TGTGCCAGCAGTGGAAAACAGGGGGCCTATGGGGGCTACACCTTC. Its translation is CASSGKQGAYGGYTF.

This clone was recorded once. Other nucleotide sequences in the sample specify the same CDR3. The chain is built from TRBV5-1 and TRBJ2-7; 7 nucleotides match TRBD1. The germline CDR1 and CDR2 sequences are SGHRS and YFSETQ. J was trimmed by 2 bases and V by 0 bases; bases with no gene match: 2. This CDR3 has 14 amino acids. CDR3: CASSLGQGPYEQYF. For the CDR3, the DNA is TGCGCCAGCAGCTTGGGACAGGGACCCTACGAGCAGTACTTC.

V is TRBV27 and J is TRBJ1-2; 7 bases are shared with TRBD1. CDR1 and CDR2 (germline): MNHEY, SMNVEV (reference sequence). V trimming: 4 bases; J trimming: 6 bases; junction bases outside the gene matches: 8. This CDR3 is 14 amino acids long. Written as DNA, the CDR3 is TGTGCCAGCAGTTCCTATGCCGGGACAGATGGCTACACCTTC. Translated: CASSSYAGTDGYTF.